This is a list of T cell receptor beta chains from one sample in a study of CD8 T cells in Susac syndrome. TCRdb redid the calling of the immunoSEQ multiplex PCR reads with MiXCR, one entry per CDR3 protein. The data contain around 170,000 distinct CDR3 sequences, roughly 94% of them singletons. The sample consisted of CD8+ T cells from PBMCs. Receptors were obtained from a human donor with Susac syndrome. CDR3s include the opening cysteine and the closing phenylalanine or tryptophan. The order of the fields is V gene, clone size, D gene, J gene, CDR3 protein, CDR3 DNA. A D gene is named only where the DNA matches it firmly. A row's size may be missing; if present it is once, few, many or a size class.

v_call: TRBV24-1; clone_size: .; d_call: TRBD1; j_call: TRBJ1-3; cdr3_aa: CATSSGQGTGNTIYF; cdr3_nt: TGTGCCACCAGCTCAGGACAGGGCACTGGAAACACCATATATTTT
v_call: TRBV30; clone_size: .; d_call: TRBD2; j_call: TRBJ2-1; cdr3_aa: CAWTIGTSGGNEQFF; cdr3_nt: TGTGCCTGGACTATCGGGACTAGCGGGGGCAATGAGCAGTTCTTC
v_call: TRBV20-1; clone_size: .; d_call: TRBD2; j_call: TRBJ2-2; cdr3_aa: CSAAVGEGPRGELFF; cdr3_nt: TGCAGTGCGGCCGTGGGGGAGGGCCCCAGAGGGGAGCTGTTTTTT
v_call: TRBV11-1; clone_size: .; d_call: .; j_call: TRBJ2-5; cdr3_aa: CASSFRDELRETQYF; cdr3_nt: TGTGCCAGCAGCTTTAGGGACGAGCTTCGAGAGACCCAGTACTTC
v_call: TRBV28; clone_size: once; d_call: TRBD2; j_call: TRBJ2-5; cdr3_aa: CASSFTSGETQYF; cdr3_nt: TGTGCCAGCAGCTTCACTAGCGGAGAGACCCAGTACTTC
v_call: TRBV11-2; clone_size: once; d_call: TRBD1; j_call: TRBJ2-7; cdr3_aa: CASSLFTGGNEQYF; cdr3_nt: TGTGCCAGCAGCTTATTTACAGGGGGCAACGAGCAGTACTTC
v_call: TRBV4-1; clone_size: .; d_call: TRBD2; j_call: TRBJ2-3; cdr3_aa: CASSQEAGVADTQYF; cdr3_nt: TGCGCCAGCAGCCAAGAAGCGGGAGTAGCAGATACGCAGTATTTT
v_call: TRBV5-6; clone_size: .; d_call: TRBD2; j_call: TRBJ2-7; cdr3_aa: CASSFPGTTSYEQYF; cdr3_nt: TGTGCCAGCAGCTTCCCCGGGACTACCTCCTACGAGCAGTACTTC
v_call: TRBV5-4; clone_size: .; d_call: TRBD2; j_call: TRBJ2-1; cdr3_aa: CASSSILAGDEQFF; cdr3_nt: TGTGCCAGCAGCTCGATCTTAGCGGGGGATGAGCAGTTCTTC
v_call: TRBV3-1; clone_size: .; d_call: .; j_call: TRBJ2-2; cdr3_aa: CASSQDGLLTGELFF; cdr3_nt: TGTGCCAGCAGCCAAGATGGGCTCCTTACCGGGGAGCTGTTTTTT
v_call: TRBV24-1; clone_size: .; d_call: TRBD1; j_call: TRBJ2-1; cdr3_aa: CATSDLGVTGGYNEQFF; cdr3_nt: TGTGCCACCAGTGATTTAGGTGTGACAGGGGGCTACAATGAGCAGTTCTTC